The 16 T cell receptor beta chains reported below all come from one sample, sequenced in a study of cytomegalovirus exposure and HLA in healthy donors. The PCR contained 60 Vbeta and 13 Jbeta primers. The table came from immunoSEQ multiplex PCR; TCRdb's copy has only in-frame clones and leaves some out. The sample holds about 140,000 clones, 60% to 80% seen once. Specimen: PBMCs. These receptor sequences come from a woman in her twenties or thirties in good health and CMV-seronegative.

The CDR3: CASSGAGAHLYNEQFF. The DNA for the CDR3 is TGTGCCAGCAGTGGTGCGGGGGCCCATCTGTACAATGAGCAGTTCTTC. J is TRBJ2-1 and V is TRBV25-1, with D perhaps matching TRBD2 (7 bases). CDR3 size: 16 residues. Germline-derived CDR1 and CDR2 are MGHDK and SYGVNS. Deletions cut 4 bases from V and 4 bases from J, with 17 bases between.

In this sample, this clone turned up a few times. J is TRBJ1-6 and V is TRBV28, with 8 bases matching TRBD1. V lost 2 bases to trimming and J lost 17 bases; unmatched junction nucleotides: 11. The CDR3 has 14 amino acids. The germline V gene has CDR1 MDHEN and CDR2 SYDVKM. This chain's CDR3 is CASSLTGTRQGFHF. The CDR3 DNA is TGTGCCAGCAGTTTAACGGGTACTCGACAGGGGTTCCACTTT.

The V and J genes are TRBV6-5 and TRBJ1-5; tentative D call: TRBD1 (5 bases). The V and J ends lost 2 bases and 0 bases respectively, with 8 bases between them. Germline V gives CDR1 MNHEY, CDR2 SVGAGI. The CDR3 consists of 15 residues. CDR3 in amino acids: CASSYGGDSNQPQHF. The CDR3 DNA follows: TGTGCCAGCAGTTACGGGGGGGATAGCAATCAGCCCCAGCATTTT.

This clone is a singleton in its sample. The gene calls are TRBV7-9 and TRBJ2-1, with 8 bases fitting TRBD2. V shed 5 bases and J 12 bases; nucleotides not matched to a gene: 6. The CDR3 consists of 12 residues. Germline V gives CDR1 SEHNR, CDR2 FQNEAQ (reference sequence). CDR3 in DNA: TGTGCCAGCAGCCCCCCTAGCGGGTGGCAGTTCTTC. Translating gives CASSPPSGWQFF.

This rearrangement joins TRBV7-9 to TRBJ2-1; 9 nucleotides align to TRBD2. Germline loops: CDR1 SEHNR, CDR2 FQNEAQ (reference sequence). CDR3 length: 13 amino acids. The V gene end was trimmed by 5 bases and the J gene end by 7 bases; junction bases not matched to a gene: 3. CDR3 sequence (DNA): TGTGCCAGCAGCCGACTAGCGGAAAATGAGCAGTTCTTC. Translation: CASSRLAENEQFF.

The chain uses TRBV19 and TRBJ1-5, with 8 bases that match TRBD1. Trimming cost V 5 bases and J 4 bases; bases outside gene matches: 7. The CDR3 loop spans 15 amino acids. The germline V gene has CDR1 LNHDA and CDR2 SQIVND (reference sequence). The CDR3 DNA sequence: TGTGCCAGTAGTGGAGGGACAGGCAGTAATCAGCCCCAGCATTTT. Translation: CASSGGTGSNQPQHF.

The chain combines TRBV27 with TRBJ1-2, with 8 bases aligning to TRBD1. CDR3 length equals 16 residues. Per germline, CDR1 MNHEY and CDR2 SMNVEV (reference sequence). With 6 bases clipped from V and 8 bases from J, the junction kept 17 bases outside the gene matches. CDR3: CASRGAYQDRDAGYTF. The DNA for the CDR3 is TGTGCCAGCAGAGGAGCGTATCAGGACAGGGACGCCGGCTACACCTTC.

The chain recombines TRBV7-6 with TRBJ2-3; 13 positions match TRBD2. V lost 4 bases to trimming and J lost 0 bases; unmatched junction nucleotides: 4. CDR1 and CDR2 from the germline V gene are SGHVS and FNYEAQ. The CDR3 is made up of 17 amino acids. CDR3 residues: CASSWGLAGSSTDTQYF. The DNA of the CDR3 is TGTGCCAGCAGCTGGGGACTAGCGGGGTCTAGCACAGATACGCAGTATTTT.

This chain uses TRBV28 with TRBJ1-5, with a weak D call TRBD1 (6 bases). Trimming stripped 3 bases from V and 3 bases from J, with 15 bases between. The CDR3 length is 16 residues. Germline CDR1 MDHEN, CDR2 SYDVKM. CDR3 loop: CASSFLSRGSNQPQHF. In nucleotides, the CDR3 is TGTGCCAGCAGTTTCTTGTCAAGGGGGTCCAATCAGCCCCAGCATTTT.

The chain carries TRBV18 and TRBJ2-1; 12 bases map to TRBD1. Trimming removed 3 bases from V and 12 bases from J; junction bases left unmatched: 12. CDR1 KGHSH and CDR2 LQKENI come from the germline V gene. This CDR3 contains 16 residues. CDR3 sequence reads: CASSPGTGGESTGQFF. CDR3 coding DNA: TGTGCCAGCTCACCTGGGACAGGGGGCGAATCTACCGGGCAGTTCTTC. Variable domain in full (rest from reference TRBV18 and TRBJ2-1): NAGVMQNPRHLVRRRGQEARLRCSPMKGHSHVYWYRQLPEEGLKFMVYLQKENIIDESGMPKERFSAEFPKEGPSILRIQQVVRGDSAAYFCASSPGTGGESTGQFFGPGTRLTVL.

This clone has a handful of counts. The chain is built from TRBV30 and TRBJ1-1; possible D gene TRBD1, 5 bases. V lost 4 bases to trimming and J lost 0 bases, with 12 bases between them. CDR1 and CDR2 from the germline V gene are GTSNPN and SVGIG (reference sequence). This CDR3 contains 14 residues. CDR3 DNA: TGTGCCTGGACCAAAGGGGCGCTGAACACTGAAGCTTTCTTT. Translating it yields CAWTKGALNTEAFF.

The chain links TRBV4-1 to TRBJ2-5; no definite D call. V was trimmed by 0 bases and J by 1 base, leaving 9 bases between them. The CDR3 length is 15 residues. Germline V gives CDR1 MGHRA, CDR2 YSYEKL. For the CDR3, the DNA is TGCGCCAGCAGCCAAGATGTTGGCTTCCAAGAGACCCAGTACTTC. Its protein is CASSQDVGFQETQYF.

The rearrangement uses TRBV5-1 and TRBJ1-1, with 8 bases matching TRBD1. Germline CDR1 is SGHRS and CDR2 is YFSETQ. This CDR3 is 14 amino acids long. The V gene end was trimmed by 4 bases and the J gene end by 5 bases; junction bases not matched to a gene: 7. CDR3 DNA sequence: TGCGCCAGCAGCCTACAGGGGGTCGGTACTGAAGCTTTCTTT. This codes for CASSLQGVGTEAFF.

The gene calls are TRBV10-3 and TRBJ2-2; perhaps TRBD2 as D (6 bases). This CDR3 has 13 residues. V gave up 8 bases and J gave up 2 bases, with 9 bases separating them. Germline V lookup: CDR1 ENHRY, CDR2 SYGVKD. CDR3 in amino acids: CAIRDFNTGELFF. The CDR3 nucleotides are TGTGCCATCCGGGACTTCAACACCGGGGAGCTGTTTTTT.

The chain joins TRBV5-6 to TRBJ1-3, with a weak D call TRBD1 (6 bases). CDR1 and CDR2 from the germline V gene are SGHDT and YYEEEE. The germline V and J ends were trimmed by 4 bases and 0 bases, with 11 bases remaining between them. This CDR3 is 15 amino acids long. The DNA of the CDR3 is TGTGCCAGCAGCCACGGGGGGCTCTCTGGAAACACCATATATTTT. Amino acid sequence: CASSHGGLSGNTIYF.

The CDR3 sequence: CAVGGDFNSPLHF. CDR3 coding DNA: TGTGCCGTCGGGGGAGATTTTAATTCACCCCTCCACTTT. The J gene is TRBJ1-6, the V gene TRBV6-5; D may be TRBD1 (5 bases). The CDR3 has 13 residues. The germline V gene has CDR1 MNHEY and CDR2 SVGAGI. Trimming shortened V by 11 bases and J by 6 bases, and 14 bases separated the two germline ends.